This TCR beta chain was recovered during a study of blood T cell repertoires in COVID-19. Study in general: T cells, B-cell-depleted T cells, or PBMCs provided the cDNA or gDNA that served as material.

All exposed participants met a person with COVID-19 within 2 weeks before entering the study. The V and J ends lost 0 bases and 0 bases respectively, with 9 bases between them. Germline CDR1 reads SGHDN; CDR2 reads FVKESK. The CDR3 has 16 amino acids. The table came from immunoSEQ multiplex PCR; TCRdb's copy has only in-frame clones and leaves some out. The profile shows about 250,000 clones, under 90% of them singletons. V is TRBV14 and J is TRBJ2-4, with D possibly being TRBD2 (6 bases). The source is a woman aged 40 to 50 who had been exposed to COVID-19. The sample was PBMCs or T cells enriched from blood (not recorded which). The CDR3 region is CASSQEGGKAKNIQYF. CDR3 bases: TGTGCCAGCAGCCAAGAGGGCGGGAAAGCCAAAAACATTCAGTACTTC.